This T cell receptor (beta chain) was found in a study of response to subunit inactivated influenza vaccine. Study-wide findings and caveats: It was suggested by the authors that few new T cells are recruited by each seasonal influenza vaccination.

Trimming took 4 bases from V and 4 from J; bases not matched to a gene: 11. CDR1 is DFQATT and CDR2 is SNEGSKA in the germline V gene (reference sequence). The CDR3 totals 16 residues. This clonotype was seen a few times. The antigen is unknown. TCRdb re-called the RT-PCR reads through MiXCR, storing one row per CDR3 protein. The repertoire includes over 650,000 distinct CDR3 sequences, 18% of them detected once, and roughly 11% sits in the top ten. The gene calls are TRBV20-1 and TRBJ2-1, with TRBD2 identical over 9 bases. The clonotype was recovered from a man in his fifties or sixties who received an inactivated influenza vaccine. This specimen consisted of PBMCs from blood, obtained roughly 5 days after vaccination. The DNA of the CDR3 is TGCAGTGCTATCGGATCCGGCGGGGGGGAGTACAATGAGCAGTTCTTC. Protein product: CSAIGSGGGEYNEQFF.